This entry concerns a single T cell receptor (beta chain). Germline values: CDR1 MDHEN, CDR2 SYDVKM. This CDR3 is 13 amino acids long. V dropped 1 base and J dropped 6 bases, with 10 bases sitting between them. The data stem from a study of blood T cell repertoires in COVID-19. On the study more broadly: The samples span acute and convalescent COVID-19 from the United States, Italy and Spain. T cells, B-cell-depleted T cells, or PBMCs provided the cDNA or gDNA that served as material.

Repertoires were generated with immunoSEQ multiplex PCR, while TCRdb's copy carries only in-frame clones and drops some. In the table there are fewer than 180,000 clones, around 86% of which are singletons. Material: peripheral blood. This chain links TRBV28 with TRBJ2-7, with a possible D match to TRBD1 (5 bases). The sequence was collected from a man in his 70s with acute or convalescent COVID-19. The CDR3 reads CASSLSQGGEQYF. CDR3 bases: TGTGCCAGCAGTTTATCCCAGGGTGGCGAGCAGTACTTC.